This T cell receptor beta chain was documented in a study of T cell responses to AZD1222 COVID-19 vaccine. Germline-derived CDR1 and CDR2 are MNHEY and SMNVEV (reference sequence). The CDR3 has 17 amino acids. With V trimmed by 4 bases and J by 1 base, 6 bases remained unmatched. TCRdb's table, derived via immunoSEQ multiplex PCR, lists solely in-frame clones and lacks some. Of about 120,000 clones in the sample, about 92% were seen once. The source of this sequence is an adult who received the AZD1222 COVID-19 vaccine. Sample: peripheral blood, taken 28 days after the second AZD1222 dose. The chain employs TRBV27 and TRBJ1-4; 10 bases are a match to TRBD1. The CDR3 spells CASSSSRDRGTNEKLFF. Written as DNA, the CDR3 is TGTGCCAGCAGTTCGTCCCGGGACAGGGGAACTAATGAAAAACTGTTTTTT.